The 15 T cell receptor beta chains below were found in one sample sequenced in a study of control samples from healthy donors and cancer patients. Some clones are missing from TCRdb's copy, which holds only in-frame ones; the method was immunoSEQ multiplex PCR. The sample shows approximately 76,000 clones, around 83% of them seen only once. Material for sequencing was PBMCs. The origin of the receptors is a man in his 60s with head and neck cancer.

The chain couples TRBV13 to TRBJ2-7; weak D call: TRBD2 (6 bases). Germline values: CDR1 PRHDT, CDR2 FYEKMQ (reference sequence). This CDR3 is 14 amino acids long. Trimming removed 5 bases from V and 3 bases from J, with 14 bases in between. The CDR3 DNA is TGTGCCAGCAGCCGGGACTCTAGCTTCTACGAGCAGTACTTC. Translating it yields CASSRDSSFYEQYF.

There are a few counts of this clone. The rearrangement links TRBV30 to TRBJ2-4; 12 bases match TRBD2. The CDR3 consists of 20 residues. V lost 0 bases, J lost 0 bases, and 12 bases stayed unmatched. CDR1 and CDR2 from the germline V gene are GTSNPN and SVGIG (reference sequence). The CDR3 bases are TGTGCCTGGAGTGTACTAGCGGGAGGAAGGAGGGGACTAGCCAAAAACATTCAGTACTTC. As protein: CAWSVLAGGRRGLAKNIQYF.

The CDR3 region is CSVDVSGANVLTF. For the CDR3, the DNA is TGCAGCGTTGATGTCTCTGGGGCCAACGTCCTGACTTTC. J is TRBJ2-6 and V is TRBV29-1; D unresolved. CDR1 is SQVTM and CDR2 is ANQGSEA in the germline V gene. This CDR3 is 13 amino acids long. Trimming stripped 3 bases from V and 0 bases from J, with 3 bases between.

The chain has TRBV4-1 and TRBJ2-7, with 8 bases matching TRBD2. CDR3 length: 15 residues. The germline V gene has CDR1 MGHRA and CDR2 YSYEKL. V was pared by 1 base and J by 6 bases, with 8 bases of the junction left unmatched. CDR3 in DNA: TGCGCCAGCAGCCAAGTCCTGGTCGGGAGGGGCGAGCAGTACTTC. Translating it yields CASSQVLVGRGEQYF.

The rearrangement links TRBV7-9 to TRBJ2-1; 8 nucleotides agree with TRBD1. The CDR3 runs to 16 residues. Germline V gives CDR1 SEHNR, CDR2 FQNEAQ (reference sequence). Trimming at V came to 2 bases and at J to 4 bases, leaving 7 bases not matched to a gene. CDR3 protein: CASSLYTGGLYNEQFF. The CDR3 nucleotides are TGTGCCAGCAGCTTATATACAGGGGGATTGTACAATGAGCAGTTCTTC.

The chain employs TRBV11-2 and TRBJ2-1; D is ambiguous. The CDR3 has 15 residues. V shed 5 bases and J shed 0 bases, with 11 bases lying between them. Germline V CDR1 and CDR2: SGHAT, FQNNGV. DNA of the CDR3: TGTGCCAGCAGCCTACGATCAAACTCCTACAATGAGCAGTTCTTC. It encodes CASSLRSNSYNEQFF. The full variable domain, rest sourced from reference TRBV11-2 and TRBJ2-1, is EAGVAQSPRYKIIEKRQSVAFWCNPISGHATLYWYQQILGQGPKLLIQFQNNGVVDDSQLPKDRFSAERLKGVDSTLKIQPAKLEDSAVYLCASSLRSNSYNEQFFGPGTRLTVL.

The chain uses TRBV10-1 and TRBJ2-4, with TRBD2 identical over 8 bases. Per germline, CDR1 WNHNN and CDR2 SYGVQD (reference sequence). J lost 7 bases, V lost 2 bases, and 1 base had no gene match. The CDR3 consists of 13 residues. DNA of the CDR3: TGCGCCAGCAGTGAGCCGGGAGGGAACATTCAGTACTTC. Its translation: CASSEPGGNIQYF.

This clone was observed a handful of times. The chain has TRBV9 and TRBJ1-4; 11 bases match TRBD1. Germline values: CDR1 SGDLS, CDR2 YYNGEE. CDR3 length equals 15 residues. Trimming cost V 0 bases and J 7 bases; bases outside gene matches: 2. CDR3 sequence: CASSVGGQGGEKLFF. CDR3 sequence (DNA): TGTGCCAGCAGCGTAGGGGGACAGGGGGGTGAAAAACTGTTTTTT.

This chain links TRBV9 with TRBJ2-7; no definite D call. V lost 3 bases, J lost 1 base, and 8 bases lay in between. The V gene's germline CDR1 is SGDLS and CDR2 YYNGEE. The CDR3 is 13 amino acids. This CDR3 reads CASSAGDSYEQYF. CDR3 nucleotide sequence: TGTGCCAGCAGCGCTGGGGATTCCTACGAGCAGTACTTC.

The CDR3 DNA follows: TGCGCCAGCAGTGAGCGGGGGGCCACAGATACGCAGTATTTT. Translated: CASSERGATDTQYF. V gene TRBV10-1 combines with J gene TRBJ2-3; D possibly corresponds to TRBD2 (7 bases). Between the trimmed V and J ends, which lost 2 bases and 2 bases, there was a span of 8 bases. This CDR3 is 14 amino acids long. CDR1 is WNHNN and CDR2 is SYGVQD in the germline V gene (reference sequence).

The genes are TRBV9 and TRBJ1-4; D may be TRBD1 (5 bases). V was trimmed by 6 bases and J by 3 bases, leaving 15 bases between them. Per germline, CDR1 SGDLS and CDR2 YYNGEE. The CDR3 sequence is 15 residues long. CDR3 residues: CASNKGGAANEKLFF. The CDR3, as DNA: TGTGCCAGCAACAAAGGAGGGGCTGCTAATGAAAAACTGTTTTTT.

The chain combines TRBV4-2 with TRBJ2-7, with 11 bases fitting TRBD2. Trimming at V came to 2 bases and at J to 0 bases, leaving 6 bases not matched to a gene. CDR1 and CDR2 from the germline V gene are LGHNA and YNFKEQ. CDR3 length: 17 residues. Here the CDR3 DNA reads TGTGCCAGCAGCCAAACTAGCGGGAGTCGGACCTCCTACGAGCAGTACTTC. As protein: CASSQTSGSRTSYEQYF.

The chain joins TRBV19 to TRBJ1-3, with a tentative D call TRBD1 (5 bases). The V gene's germline CDR1 is LNHDA and CDR2 SQIVND (reference sequence). This CDR3 is 14 amino acids long. Deletions cut 5 bases from V and 2 bases from J, with 10 bases between. This chain's CDR3 is CASSVLTAGNTIYF. Here the CDR3 DNA reads TGTGCCAGTAGTGTCCTGACAGCTGGAAACACCATATATTTT.

The genes are TRBV20-1 and TRBJ1-5; D is uncertain. Germline V gives CDR1 DFQATT, CDR2 SNEGSKA (reference sequence). The V end was cut by 6 bases, the J end by 1 base, with 4 bases between. The CDR3 spans 11 residues. The CDR3 spells CSAPSNQPQHF. In DNA form, the CDR3 reads TGCAGTGCCCCCAGCAATCAGCCCCAGCATTTT.

The J gene is TRBJ1-4, the V gene TRBV28, with TRBD1 matching 7 bases. This CDR3 has 12 residues. Germline trimming cut 9 bases from V and 7 bases from J; bases unmatched to any gene: 5. Germline CDR1 MDHEN, CDR2 SYDVKM. The CDR3 loop reads CASRQGLEKLFF. In DNA, the CDR3 is TGTGCCAGTCGACAGGGACTTGAAAAACTGTTTTTT.